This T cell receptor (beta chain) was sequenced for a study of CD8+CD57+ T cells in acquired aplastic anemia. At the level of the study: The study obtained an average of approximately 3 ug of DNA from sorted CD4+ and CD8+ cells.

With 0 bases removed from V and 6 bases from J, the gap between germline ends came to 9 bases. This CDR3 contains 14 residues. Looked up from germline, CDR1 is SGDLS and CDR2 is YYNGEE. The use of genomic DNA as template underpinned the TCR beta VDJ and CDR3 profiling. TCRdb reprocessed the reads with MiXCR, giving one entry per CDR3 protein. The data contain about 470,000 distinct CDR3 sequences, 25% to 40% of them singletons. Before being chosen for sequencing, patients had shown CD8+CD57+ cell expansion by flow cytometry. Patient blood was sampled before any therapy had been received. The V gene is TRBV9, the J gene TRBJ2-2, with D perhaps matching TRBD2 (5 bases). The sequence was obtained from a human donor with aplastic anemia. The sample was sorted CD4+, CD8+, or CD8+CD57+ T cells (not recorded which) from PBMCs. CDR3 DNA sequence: TGTGCCAGCAGCGTAGGAAAGGAGGCCGGGGAGCTGTTTTTT. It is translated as CASSVGKEAGELFF. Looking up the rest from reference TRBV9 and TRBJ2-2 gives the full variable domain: DSGVTQTPKHLITATGQRVTLRCSPRSGDLSVYWYQQSLDQGLQFLIQYYNGEERAKGNILERFSAQQFPDLHSELNLSSLELGDSALYFCASSVGKEAGELFFGEGSRLTVL.